The sequence of this T cell receptor (beta chain) was determined in a study of post-analysis software for immune sequencing data. Study-level information: There were relapsing-remitting, secondary progressive and progressive-relapsing multiple sclerosis among the disease courses included.

The CDR3 totals 15 residues. The germline V gene has CDR1 MGHRA and CDR2 YSYEKL. Between the trimmed V and J ends, which lost 0 bases and 6 bases, there was a span of 13 bases. Of note for this clonotype: Antigen unknown.

General study points: Included in a set of roughly five TRBV segments more frequent in patients than controls were TRBV5-6, TRBV5-1 and TRBV20-1.

The TCR beta cDNA libraries contained unique molecular identifiers. It was from roughly 1.1 to 9.2 million T cells that 500,000 or so cDNA molecules came. TCRdb analysed the PCR reads with MiXCR anew, one entry per CDR3 protein. Of approximately 730,000 distinct CDR3 sequences listed, 40% to 55% are singletons. V gene TRBV4-1 combines with J gene TRBJ2-3; D is unresolved. The sequenced sample consisted of blood. This sequence was found in a girl aged 10 to 17 with multiple sclerosis. The CDR3 region has the DNA TGCGCCAGCAGCCAAGATGCTAGGGTGGGCGATACGCAGTATTTT. Protein sequence: CASSQDARVGDTQYF.